Each of the 5 T cell receptor beta chains below was sequenced from the same sample in a study of cytomegalovirus exposure and HLA in healthy donors. PCR used 60 Vbeta primers and 13 Jbeta primers. Profiled with immunoSEQ multiplex PCR; TCRdb holds only in-frame clones, not every one. The sample lists under 150,000 clones; over 70% were seen once. The sample taken for sequencing was PBMCs. Every receptor here comes from a woman in her thirties or forties in good health and CMV-seronegative.

This chain links TRBV15 with TRBJ1-3; D is undetermined. This CDR3 has 18 residues. Trimming took off 2 bases at V and 8 bases at J, with 25 bases between the two ends. CDR1 and CDR2 (germline): LNHNV, YYDKDF (reference sequence). The CDR3 nucleotides are TGTGCCACCAGCAGACTCAGAGGGTTTGCACCGTCTACAGACACCATATATTTT. Translation: CATSRLRGFAPSTDTIYF.

The chain uses TRBV28 and TRBJ1-2; 10 bases match TRBD1. J gave up 4 bases and V 3 bases, and 8 bases lay outside the gene matches. Germline V gives CDR1 MDHEN, CDR2 SYDVKM. CDR3 length: 16 residues. CDR3 sequence reads: CASSFLGQGSFYGYTF. In DNA, the CDR3 is TGTGCCAGCAGTTTCCTGGGACAGGGGTCCTTCTATGGCTACACCTTC.

This sequence joins TRBV19 and TRBJ2-5; 8 bases fit TRBD1. CDR3 length: 13 residues. V shed 5 bases and J 6 bases; nucleotides not matched to a gene: 5. CDR1 is LNHDA and CDR2 is SQIVND in the germline V gene (reference sequence). CDR3 residues: CASSGQGVKTQYF. The CDR3 nucleotides are TGTGCCAGTAGTGGACAGGGAGTGAAGACCCAGTACTTC.

Turning to this clone: The germline gene is not matched at one end of the junction; a read error may be the cause. The chain uses TRBV27 and TRBJ1-4; TRBD1 matches 7 bases. The CDR3 runs 15 residues. The germline gives CDR1 MNHEY, CDR2 SMNVEV (reference sequence). The CDR3 DNA follows: TGTGCCCGCAGTATAAACAGGGGAGGAAATGAAAAACTGTTTTTT. Protein sequence: CARSINRGGNEKLFF. Drawing the rest from reference TRBV27 and TRBJ1-4, the complete variable domain is EAQVTQNPRYLITVTGKKLTVTCSQNMNHEYMSWYRQDPGLGLRQIYYSMNVEVTDKGDVPEGYKVSRKEKRNFPLILESPSPNQTSLYFCARSINRGGNEKLFFGSGTQLSVL.

This clone was observed a single time. The rearrangement links TRBV7-3 to TRBJ2-3, with 8 bases aligning to TRBD2. V lost 6 bases, J lost 0 bases, and 5 bases stayed unmatched. CDR1 and CDR2 (germline): SGHTA, FQGTGA. The CDR3 runs 15 residues. The CDR3 here is CASRGTSISTDTQYF. The CDR3 region has the DNA TGTGCCAGCAGGGGGACTAGTATTAGCACAGATACGCAGTATTTT. Using reference TRBV7-3 and TRBJ2-3 for the parts outside the CDR3, the full variable domain is GAGVSQTPSNKVTEKGKYVELRCDPISGHTALYWYRQSLGQGPEFLIYFQGTGAADDSGLPNDRFFAVRPEGSVSTLKIQRTERGDSAVYLCASRGTSISTDTQYFGPGTRLTVL.